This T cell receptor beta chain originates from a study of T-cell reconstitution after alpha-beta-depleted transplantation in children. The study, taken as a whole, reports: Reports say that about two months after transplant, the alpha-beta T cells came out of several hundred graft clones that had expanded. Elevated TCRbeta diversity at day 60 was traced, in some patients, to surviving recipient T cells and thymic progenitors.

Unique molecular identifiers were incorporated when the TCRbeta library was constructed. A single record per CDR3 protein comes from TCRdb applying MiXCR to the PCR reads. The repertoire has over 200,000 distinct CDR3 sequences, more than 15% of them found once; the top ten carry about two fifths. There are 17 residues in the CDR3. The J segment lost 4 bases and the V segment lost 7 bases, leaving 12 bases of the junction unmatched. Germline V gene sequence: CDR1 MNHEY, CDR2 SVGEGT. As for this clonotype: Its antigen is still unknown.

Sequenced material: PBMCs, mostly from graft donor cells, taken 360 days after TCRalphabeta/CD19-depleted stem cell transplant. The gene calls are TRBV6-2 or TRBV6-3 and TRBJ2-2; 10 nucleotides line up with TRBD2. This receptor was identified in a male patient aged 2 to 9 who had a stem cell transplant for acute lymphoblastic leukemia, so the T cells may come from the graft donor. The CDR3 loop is CASTLPTSGLFTGELFF. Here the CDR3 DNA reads TGTGCCAGCACTCTCCCGACTAGCGGGTTATTCACCGGGGAGCTGTTTTTT.